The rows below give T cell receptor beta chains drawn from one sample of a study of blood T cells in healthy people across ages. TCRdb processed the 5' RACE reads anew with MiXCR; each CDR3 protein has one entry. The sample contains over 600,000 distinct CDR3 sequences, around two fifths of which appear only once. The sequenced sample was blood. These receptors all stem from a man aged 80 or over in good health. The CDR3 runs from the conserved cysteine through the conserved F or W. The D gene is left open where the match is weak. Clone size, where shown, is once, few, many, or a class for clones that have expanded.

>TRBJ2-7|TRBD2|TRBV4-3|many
CASSQEWTSDYEQYF
TGCGCCAGCAGCCAAGAGTGGACTAGCGACTACGAGCAGTACTTC
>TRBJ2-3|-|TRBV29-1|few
CSVGRGVGDGDTQYF
TGCAGCGTGGGCCGCGGTGTAGGGGACGGAGATACGCAGTATTTT
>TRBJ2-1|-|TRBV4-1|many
CASSQAALAPNEQFF
TGCGCCAGCAGCCAAGCTGCTCTAGCTCCCAATGAGCAGTTCTTC
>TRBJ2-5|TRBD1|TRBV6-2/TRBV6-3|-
CASSYEDRVGTPYF
TGTGCCAGCAGTTACGAAGACAGGGTTGGGACCCCGTACTTC
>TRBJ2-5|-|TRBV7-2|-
CASSLARGGQETQYF
TGTGCCAGCAGCTTAGCGCGGGGAGGACAAGAGACCCAGTACTTC
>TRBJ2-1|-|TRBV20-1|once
CSARGGADQETQFF
TGCAGTGCTAGAGGGGGGGCGGACCAAGAGACCCAGTTCTTC
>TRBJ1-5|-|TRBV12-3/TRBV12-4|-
CASSSKREAGNQPQHF
TGTGCCAGCAGTTCCAAGAGGGAGGCGGGCAATCAGCCCCAGCATTTT
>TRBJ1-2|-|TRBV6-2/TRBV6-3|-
CASSPLGTLYYGYTF
TGTGCCAGCAGTCCCTTAGGGACCCTCTACTATGGCTACACCTTC
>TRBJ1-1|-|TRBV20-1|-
CSASSASGARAPAFF
TGCAGTGCGAGCTCAGCTTCAGGGGCTAGAGCCCCAGCTTTCTTT
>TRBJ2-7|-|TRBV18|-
CASSTRGGLYEQYF
TGTGCCAGCTCGACGAGAGGGGGTTTGTACGAGCAGTACTTC
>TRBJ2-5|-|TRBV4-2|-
CASSQDRGRLGGGQETQYF
TGTGCCAGCAGCCAAGATAGGGGGAGACTGGGGGGCGGTCAAGAGACCCAGTACTTC
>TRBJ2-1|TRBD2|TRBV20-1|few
CSASASGRLMGSYNEQFF
TGCAGTGCTAGTGCTAGCGGGAGATTGATGGGGTCCTACAATGAGCAGTTCTTC
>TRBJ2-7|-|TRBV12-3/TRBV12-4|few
CASSPQGWGSYEQYF
TGTGCCAGCAGTCCCCAAGGGTGGGGCTCCTACGAGCAGTACTTC
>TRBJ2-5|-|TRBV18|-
CASSPPSLQETQYF
TGTGCCAGCTCACCACCGTCCCTTCAAGAGACCCAGTACTTC
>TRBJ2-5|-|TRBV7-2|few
CASSTRPETQYF
TGTGCCAGCAGCACTCGCCCGGAGACCCAGTACTTC
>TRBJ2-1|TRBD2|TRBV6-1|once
CASSGSSGRAYNEQFF
TGTGCCAGCAGTGGTTCTAGCGGGAGGGCCTACAATGAGCAGTTCTTC
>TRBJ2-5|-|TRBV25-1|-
CASSEFSGVETQYF
TGTGCCAGCAGTGAATTTTCCGGGGTGGAGACCCAGTACTTC
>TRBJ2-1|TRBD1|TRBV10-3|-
CAISAGTGGNDEQFF
TGTGCCATCAGTGCTGGGACAGGGGGTAACGATGAGCAGTTCTTC
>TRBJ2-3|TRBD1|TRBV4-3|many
CASSRTGTDTQYF
TGCGCCAGCAGTCGGACAGGGACGGATACGCAGTATTTT
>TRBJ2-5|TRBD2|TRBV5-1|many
CASSGSGGQETQYF
TGTGCCAGCAGTGGTAGCGGGGGCCAAGAGACCCAGTACTTC
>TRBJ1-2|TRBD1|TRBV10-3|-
CAISGTGAAGGYTF
TGTGCCATCAGCGGGACAGGGGCTGCAGGAGGCTACACCTTC
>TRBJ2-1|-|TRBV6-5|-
CASRTYNEQFF
TGTGCCAGCAGGACGTACAATGAGCAGTTCTTC
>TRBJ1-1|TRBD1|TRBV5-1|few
CASRDVTGGFTEAFF
TGCGCCAGCAGGGACGTAACAGGGGGCTTCACTGAAGCTTTCTTT
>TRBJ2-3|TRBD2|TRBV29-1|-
CSASVRGGYTDTQYF
TGCAGCGCCTCGGTACGGGGGGGGTACACAGATACGCAGTATTTT
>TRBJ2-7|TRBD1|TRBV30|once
CAWSLKQGPSSYNEQYF
TGTGCCTGGAGTCTAAAACAGGGGCCTAGCTCCTACAATGAGCAGTACTTC
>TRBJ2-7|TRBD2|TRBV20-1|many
CSATHRVSGISPYEQYF
TGCAGTGCTACCCATAGAGTTAGCGGGATAAGCCCCTACGAGCAGTACTTC
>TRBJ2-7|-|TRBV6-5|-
CASSYIGIASGKYNEQYF
TGTGCCAGCAGTTACATCGGAATAGCCAGTGGAAAATACAATGAGCAGTACTTC
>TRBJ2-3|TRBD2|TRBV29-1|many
CSVPSGGTTDTQYF
TGCAGCGTCCCTTCGGGGGGAACCACAGATACGCAGTATTTT
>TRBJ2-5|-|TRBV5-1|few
CASSLGRIQETQYF
TGCGCCAGCAGCTTGGGACGGATCCAAGAGACCCAGTACTTC
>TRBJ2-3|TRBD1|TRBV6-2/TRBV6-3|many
CASSGQGNTDTQYF
TGTGCCAGCAGTGGACAGGGCAACACAGATACGCAGTATTTT
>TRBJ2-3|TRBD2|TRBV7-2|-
CASSFRASGLGMDTQYF
TGTGCCAGCAGCTTCCGGGCTAGCGGTCTTGGTATGGATACGCAGTATTTT
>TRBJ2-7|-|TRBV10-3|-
CAISDRYEQYF
TGTGCCATCAGTGACCGCTACGAGCAGTACTTC
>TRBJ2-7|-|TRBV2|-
CASSEEMGNEQYF
TGTGCCAGCAGTGAAGAGATGGGGAACGAGCAGTACTTC
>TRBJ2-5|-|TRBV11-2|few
CASSLALGASWETQYF
TGTGCCAGCAGCTTAGCTTTAGGGGCTAGTTGGGAGACCCAGTACTTC
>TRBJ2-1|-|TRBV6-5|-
CASSSGRGRDNEQFF
TGTGCCAGCAGCTCGGGACGGGGTAGGGACAATGAGCAGTTCTTC
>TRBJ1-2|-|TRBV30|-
CAMEQSREDSYGYTF
TGTGCCATGGAGCAGTCCAGGGAAGACAGCTATGGCTACACCTTC
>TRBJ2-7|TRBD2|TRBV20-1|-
CSARSWSGGSSYEQYF
TGCAGTGCTAGATCTTGGAGCGGGGGGAGCTCCTACGAGCAGTACTTC
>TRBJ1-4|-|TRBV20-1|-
CSARDARGTNEKLFF
TGCAGTGCTAGAGATGCCCGGGGAACTAATGAAAAACTGTTTTTT
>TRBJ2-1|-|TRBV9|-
CANSRLDGSYNEQFF
TGTGCCAACAGCCGTTTAGACGGCTCCTACAATGAGCAGTTCTTC
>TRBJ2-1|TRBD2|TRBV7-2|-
CASSYGTSGGAREQFF
TGTGCCAGCAGCTACGGGACTAGCGGGGGGGCCAGGGAGCAGTTCTTC
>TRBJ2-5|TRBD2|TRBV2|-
CASSSTGLAGGNEQYF
TGTGCCAGCAGCTCCACGGGACTAGCTGGGGGCAATGAGCAGTACTTC
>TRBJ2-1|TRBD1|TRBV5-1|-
CASSARDRVENEQFF
TGCGCCAGCAGCGCCCGGGACAGGGTCGAGAATGAGCAGTTCTTC
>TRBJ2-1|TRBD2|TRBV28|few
CASSLTTSGQREQFF
TGTGCCAGCAGTTTGACGACTAGCGGACAACGTGAGCAGTTCTTC
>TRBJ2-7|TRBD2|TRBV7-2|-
CASSQGGGGRYEQYF
TGTGCCAGCAGCCAGGGCGGGGGGGGCCGCTACGAGCAGTACTTC
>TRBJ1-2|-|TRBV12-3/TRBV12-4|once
CASSFPSRQLGYGYTF
TGTGCCAGCAGTTTCCCGAGCCGGCAGTTGGGCTATGGCTACACCTTC